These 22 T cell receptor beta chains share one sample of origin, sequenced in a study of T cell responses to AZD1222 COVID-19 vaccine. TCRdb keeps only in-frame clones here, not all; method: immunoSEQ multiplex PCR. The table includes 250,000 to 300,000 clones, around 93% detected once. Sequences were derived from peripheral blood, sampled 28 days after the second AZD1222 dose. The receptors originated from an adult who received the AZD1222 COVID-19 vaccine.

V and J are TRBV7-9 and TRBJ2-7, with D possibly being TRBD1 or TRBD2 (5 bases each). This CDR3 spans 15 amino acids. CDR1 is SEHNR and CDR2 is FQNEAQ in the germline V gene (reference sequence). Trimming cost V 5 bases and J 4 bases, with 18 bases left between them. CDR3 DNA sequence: TGTGCCAGCAGCATTCGGGGAGCTGGGGGTTACGAGCAGTACTTC. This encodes CASSIRGAGGYEQYF.

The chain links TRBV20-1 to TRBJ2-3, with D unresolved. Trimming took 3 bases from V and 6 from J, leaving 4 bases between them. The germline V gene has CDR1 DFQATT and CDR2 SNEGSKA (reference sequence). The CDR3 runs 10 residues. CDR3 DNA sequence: TGCAGTGCTAGTGGGGATACGCAGTATTTT. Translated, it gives CSASGDTQYF.

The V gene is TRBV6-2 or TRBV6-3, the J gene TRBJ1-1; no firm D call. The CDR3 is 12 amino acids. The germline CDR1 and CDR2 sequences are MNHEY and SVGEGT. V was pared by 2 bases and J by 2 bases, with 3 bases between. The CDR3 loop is CASSYRNTEAFF. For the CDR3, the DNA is TGTGCCAGCAGTTACAGAAACACTGAAGCTTTCTTT.

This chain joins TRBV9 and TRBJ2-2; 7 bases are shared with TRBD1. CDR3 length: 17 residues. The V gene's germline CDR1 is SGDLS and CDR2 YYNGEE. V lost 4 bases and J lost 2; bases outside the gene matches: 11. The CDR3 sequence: CASSLSRAGGNTGELFF. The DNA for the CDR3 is TGTGCCAGCAGCCTCAGTCGGGCAGGGGGTAACACCGGGGAGCTGTTTTTT. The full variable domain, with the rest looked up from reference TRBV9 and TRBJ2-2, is DSGVTQTPKHLITATGQRVTLRCSPRSGDLSVYWYQQSLDQGLQFLIQYYNGEERAKGNILERFSAQQFPDLHSELNLSSLELGDSALYFCASSLSRAGGNTGELFFGEGSRLTVL.

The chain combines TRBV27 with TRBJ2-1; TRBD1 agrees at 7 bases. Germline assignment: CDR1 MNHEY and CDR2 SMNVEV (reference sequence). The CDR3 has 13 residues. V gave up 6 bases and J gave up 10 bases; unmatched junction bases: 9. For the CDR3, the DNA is TGTGCCAGCAGCTTCCATGACAGGGACGAGCAGTTCTTC. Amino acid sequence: CASSFHDRDEQFF.

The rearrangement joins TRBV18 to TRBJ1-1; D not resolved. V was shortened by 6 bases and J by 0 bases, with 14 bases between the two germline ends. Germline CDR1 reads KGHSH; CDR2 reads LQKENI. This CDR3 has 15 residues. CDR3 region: CASSLRQEMNTEAFF. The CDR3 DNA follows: TGTGCCAGCTCCCTAAGACAAGAAATGAACACTGAAGCTTTCTTT.

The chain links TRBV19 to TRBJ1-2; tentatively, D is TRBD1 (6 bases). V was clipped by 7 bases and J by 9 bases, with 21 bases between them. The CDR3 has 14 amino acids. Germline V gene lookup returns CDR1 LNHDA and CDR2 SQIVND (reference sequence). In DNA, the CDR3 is TGTGCCAGTAAAAACCGGGACACGGTTTTGAGCTACACCTTC. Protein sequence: CASKNRDTVLSYTF.

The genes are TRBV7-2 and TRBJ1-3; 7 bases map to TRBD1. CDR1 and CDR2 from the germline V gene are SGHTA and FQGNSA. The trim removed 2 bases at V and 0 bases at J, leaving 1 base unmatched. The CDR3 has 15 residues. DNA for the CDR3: TGTGCCAGCAGCTTAAGGGGGCCCTCTGGAAACACCATATATTTT. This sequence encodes CASSLRGPSGNTIYF.

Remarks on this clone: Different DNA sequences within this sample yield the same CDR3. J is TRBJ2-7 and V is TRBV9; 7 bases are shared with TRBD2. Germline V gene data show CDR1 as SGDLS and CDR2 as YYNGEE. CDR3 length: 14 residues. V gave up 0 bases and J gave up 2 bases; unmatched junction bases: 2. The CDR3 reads CASSVGGGPYEQYF. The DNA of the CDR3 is TGTGCCAGCAGCGTAGGGGGGGGACCCTACGAGCAGTACTTC.

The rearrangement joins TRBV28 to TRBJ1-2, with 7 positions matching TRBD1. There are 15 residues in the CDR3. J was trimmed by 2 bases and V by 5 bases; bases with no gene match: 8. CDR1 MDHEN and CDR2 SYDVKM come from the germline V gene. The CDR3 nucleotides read TGTGCCAGCAGTATCCCCGGACAGGAGAACTATGGCTACACCTTC. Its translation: CASSIPGQENYGYTF.

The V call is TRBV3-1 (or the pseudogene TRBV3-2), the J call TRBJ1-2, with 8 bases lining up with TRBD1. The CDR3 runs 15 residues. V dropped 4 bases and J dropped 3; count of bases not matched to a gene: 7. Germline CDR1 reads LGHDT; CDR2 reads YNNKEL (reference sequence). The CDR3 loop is CASSLGQAGDYGYTF. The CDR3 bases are TGTGCCAGCAGCCTGGGACAGGCTGGGGACTATGGCTACACCTTC.

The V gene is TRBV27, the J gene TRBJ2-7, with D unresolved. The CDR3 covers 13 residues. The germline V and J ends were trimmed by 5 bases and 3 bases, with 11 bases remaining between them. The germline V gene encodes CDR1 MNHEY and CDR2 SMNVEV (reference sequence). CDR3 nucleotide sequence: TGTGCCAGCAGTCTCACATACTACTACGAGCAGTACTTC. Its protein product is CASSLTYYYEQYF.

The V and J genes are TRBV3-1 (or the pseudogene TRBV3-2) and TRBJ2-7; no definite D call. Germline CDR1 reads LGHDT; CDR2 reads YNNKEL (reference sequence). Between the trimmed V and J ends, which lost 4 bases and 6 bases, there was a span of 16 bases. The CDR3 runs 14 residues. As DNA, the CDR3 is TGTGCCAGCAGCCCCAGCCTTAGTGCACTCGAGCAGTACTTC. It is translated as CASSPSLSALEQYF.

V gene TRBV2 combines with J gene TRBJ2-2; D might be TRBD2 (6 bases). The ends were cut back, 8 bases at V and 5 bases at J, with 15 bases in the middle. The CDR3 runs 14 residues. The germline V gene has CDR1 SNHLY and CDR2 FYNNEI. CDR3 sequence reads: CASRSGGITGELFF. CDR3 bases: TGTGCCAGCCGTTCCGGGGGAATAACCGGGGAGCTGTTTTTT.

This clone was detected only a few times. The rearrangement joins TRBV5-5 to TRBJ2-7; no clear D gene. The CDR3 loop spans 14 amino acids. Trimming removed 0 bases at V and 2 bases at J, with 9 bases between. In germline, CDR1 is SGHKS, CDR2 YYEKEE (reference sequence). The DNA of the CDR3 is TGTGCCAGCAGCTTGGTGGCCGTTACCTACGAGCAGTACTTC. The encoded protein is CASSLVAVTYEQYF. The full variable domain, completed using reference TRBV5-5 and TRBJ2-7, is DAGVTQSPTHLIKTRGQQVTLRCSPISGHKSVSWYQQVLGQGPQFIFQYYEKEERGRGNFPDRFSARQFPNYSSELNVNALLLGDSALYLCASSLVAVTYEQYFGPGTRLTVT.

CDR3 protein: CASSPWTGAGTEAFF. CDR3 DNA: TGTGCCAGCAGTCCCTGGACAGGGGCGGGCACTGAAGCTTTCTTT. The chain carries TRBV6-2 or TRBV6-3 and TRBJ1-1; 9 nucleotides align to TRBD1. CDR1 is MNHEY, CDR2 SVGEGT, per germline. Losses at the gene ends were 5 bases for V and 4 bases for J; bases not matched to a gene: 8. The CDR3 runs to 15 residues.

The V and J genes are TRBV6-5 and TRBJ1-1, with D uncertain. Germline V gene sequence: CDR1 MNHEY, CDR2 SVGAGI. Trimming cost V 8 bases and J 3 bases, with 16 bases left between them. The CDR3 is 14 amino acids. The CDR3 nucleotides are TGTGCCAGCGCCACGAATCCACGGGACACTGAAGCTTTCTTT. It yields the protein CASATNPRDTEAFF.

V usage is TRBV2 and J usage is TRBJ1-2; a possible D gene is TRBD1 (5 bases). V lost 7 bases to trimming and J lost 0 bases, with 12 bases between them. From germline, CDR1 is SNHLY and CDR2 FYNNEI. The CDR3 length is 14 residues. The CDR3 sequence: CASTPRAPNYGYTF. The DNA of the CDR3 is TGTGCCAGCACCCCCAGGGCTCCTAACTATGGCTACACCTTC.

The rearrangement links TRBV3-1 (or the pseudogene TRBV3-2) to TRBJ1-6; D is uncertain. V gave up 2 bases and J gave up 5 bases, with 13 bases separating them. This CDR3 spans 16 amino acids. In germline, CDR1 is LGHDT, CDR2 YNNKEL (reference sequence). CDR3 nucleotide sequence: TGTGCCAGCAGCCAAACCTCACAGCCGAATAATTCACCCCTCCACTTT. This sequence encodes CASSQTSQPNNSPLHF.

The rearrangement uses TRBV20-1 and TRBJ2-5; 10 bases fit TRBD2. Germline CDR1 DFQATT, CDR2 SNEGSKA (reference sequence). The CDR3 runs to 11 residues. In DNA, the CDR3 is TGCTCCTCTAGCGGGAGAGAGACCCAGTACTTC. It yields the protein CSSSGRETQYF.

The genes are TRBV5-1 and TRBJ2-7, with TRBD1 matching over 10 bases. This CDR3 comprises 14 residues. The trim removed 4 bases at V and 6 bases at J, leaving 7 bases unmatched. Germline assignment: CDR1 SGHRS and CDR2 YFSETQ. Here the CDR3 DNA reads TGCGCCAGCAGCCGCGACAGGGGGCCCCTCGAGCAGTACTTC. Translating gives CASSRDRGPLEQYF. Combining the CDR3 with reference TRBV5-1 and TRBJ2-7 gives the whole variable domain KAGVTQTPRYLIKTRGQQVTLSCSPISGHRSVSWYQQTPGQGLQFLFEYFSETQRNKGNFPGRFSGRQFSNSRSEMNVSTLELGDSALYLCASSRDRGPLEQYFGPGTRLTVT.

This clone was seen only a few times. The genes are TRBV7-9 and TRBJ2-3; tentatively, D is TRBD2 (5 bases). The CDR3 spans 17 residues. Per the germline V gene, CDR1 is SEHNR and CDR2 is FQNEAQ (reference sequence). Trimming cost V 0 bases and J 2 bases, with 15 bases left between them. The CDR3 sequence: CASSLATGSRDTDTQYF. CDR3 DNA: TGTGCCAGCAGCTTAGCCACGGGGAGTCGGGACACAGATACGCAGTATTTT.